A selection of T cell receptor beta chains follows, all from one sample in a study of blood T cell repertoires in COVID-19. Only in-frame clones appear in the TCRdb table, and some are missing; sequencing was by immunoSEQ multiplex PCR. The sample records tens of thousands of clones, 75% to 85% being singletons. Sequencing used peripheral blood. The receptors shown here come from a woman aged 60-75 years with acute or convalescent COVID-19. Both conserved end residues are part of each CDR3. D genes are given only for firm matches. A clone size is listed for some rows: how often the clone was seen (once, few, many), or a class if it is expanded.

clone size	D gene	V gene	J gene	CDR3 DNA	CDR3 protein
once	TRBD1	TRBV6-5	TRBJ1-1	TGTGCCAGCAGTTCCCGACAGGGGCTACCGAACACTGAAGCTTTCTTT	CASSSRQGLPNTEAFF
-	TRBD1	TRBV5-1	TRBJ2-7	TGCGCCAGCAGCACCGGGACAGGGGGCTCCTACGAGCAGTACTTC	CASSTGTGGSYEQYF
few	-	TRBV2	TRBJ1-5	TGTGCCAGCAGCCGGGGGGGCGAGAATCAGCCCCAGCATTTT	CASSRGGENQPQHF
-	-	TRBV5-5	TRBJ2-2	TGTGCCAGCAGCTTGTCAGCAATGGGGGGCGGGGAGCTGTTTTTT	CASSLSAMGGGELFF
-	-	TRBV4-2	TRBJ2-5	TGTGCCAGCGCCGGTGGGAAGCGGCCAGGAGGGGAGACCCAGTACTTC	CASAGGKRPGGETQYF
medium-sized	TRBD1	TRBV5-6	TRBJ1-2	TGTGCCAGCAGCTTGAGGCAGGGGGATGGCTACACCTTC	CASSLRQGDGYTF
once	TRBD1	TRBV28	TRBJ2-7	TGTGCCAGCAAACGTACAGGGGGGTACTACGAGCAGTACTTC	CASKRTGGYYEQYF
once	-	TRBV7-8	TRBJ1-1	TGTGCCAGCAGCTTAGTAAGCAGGGGAGTGTACACTGAAGCTTTCTTT	CASSLVSRGVYTEAFF
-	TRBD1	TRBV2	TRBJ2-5	TGTGCCAGCAGTTATCCAGGGGGAATTGGGGACGACACCACTCAAGAGACCCAGTACTTC	CASSYPGGIGDDTTQETQYF
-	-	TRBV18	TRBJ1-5	TGTGCCAGCTCACCAACACAGTCTGTTCGTAGCAATCAGCCCCAGCATTTT	CASSPTQSVRSNQPQHF
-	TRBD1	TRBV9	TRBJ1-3	TGTGCCAGCAGCGTAGTGGGGACAGGGGGCAGGAGCTCTGGAAACACCATATATTTT	CASSVVGTGGRSSGNTIYF
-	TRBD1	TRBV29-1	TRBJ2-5	TGCAGCGTCGTTGGACAGGCCAAAGAGACCCAGTACTTC	CSVVGQAKETQYF
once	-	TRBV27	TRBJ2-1	TGTGCCAGCAGTTTTCGGACAGCCACCTACAATGAGCAGTTCTTC	CASSFRTATYNEQFF
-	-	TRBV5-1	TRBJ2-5	TGCGCCAGCAGCTTCCAACTTGGGGAGGAGACCCAGTACTTC	CASSFQLGEETQYF
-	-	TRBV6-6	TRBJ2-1	TGTGCCAGCAGAAGGGGCGACTACAATGAGCAGTTCTTC	CASRRGDYNEQFF
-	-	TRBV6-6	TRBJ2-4	TGTGCCAGCACTCCACAGGGCCCATTAGCCAAAAACATTCAGTACTTC	CASTPQGPLAKNIQYF
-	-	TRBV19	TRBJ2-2	TGTGCCAGTAGTATCCGGACTTCCTCGACCGGGGAGCTGTTTTTT	CASSIRTSSTGELFF
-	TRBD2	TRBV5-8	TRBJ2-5	TGTGCCAGCAGCCCGCGACTAGCGGGGGGTAATCAAGAGACCCAGTACTTC	CASSPRLAGGNQETQYF
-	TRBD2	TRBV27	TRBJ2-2	TGTGCCAGCAGTCTTGGACTAGCGGGGATAGCCGGGGAGCTGTTTTTT	CASSLGLAGIAGELFF
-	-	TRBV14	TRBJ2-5	TGTGCCAGCAGCCAAACTCGAGGGGGTTGGGGGAAAGAGACCCAGTACTTC	CASSQTRGGWGKETQYF
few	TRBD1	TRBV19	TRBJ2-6	TGTGCCAGTAGCCCCCGGACAGGGTGGGCCAACGTCCTGACTTTC	CASSPRTGWANVLTF
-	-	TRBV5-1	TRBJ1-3	TGCGCCAGCAGCCCTGGCCTTGGAAACACCATATATTTT	CASSPGLGNTIYF
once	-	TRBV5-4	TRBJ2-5	TGTGCCAGCAGCTTGCCCAGTCAAGAGACCCAGTACTTC	CASSLPSQETQYF
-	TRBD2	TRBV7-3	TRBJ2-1	TGTGCCAGCAGCTTAGAGGGGACTAGCGGGAGGTTCTACAATGAGCAGTTCTTC	CASSLEGTSGRFYNEQFF
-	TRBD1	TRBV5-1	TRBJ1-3	TGCGCCAGCAGCCCGGGGACAGACACTGGAAACACCATATATTTT	CASSPGTDTGNTIYF
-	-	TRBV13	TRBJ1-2	TGTGCCAGCAGCTTAGGAGGGGGTACCACTAACTATGGCTACACCTTC	CASSLGGGTTNYGYTF
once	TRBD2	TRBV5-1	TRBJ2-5	TGCGCCAGCAGCCTGGGACTAGCGGGAGGAGAGACCCAGTACTTC	CASSLGLAGGETQYF
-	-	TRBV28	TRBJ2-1	TGTGCCAGCAGTCCCTGGGACACACGAGGGGTCAATGAGCAGTTCTTC	CASSPWDTRGVNEQFF
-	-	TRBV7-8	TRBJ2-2	TGTGCCAGCAGCTACCCCTCGGGACAATTCGGTGGGGAGCTGTTTTTT	CASSYPSGQFGGELFF
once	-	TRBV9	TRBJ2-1	TGTGCCAGCAGCGTAGATTACAGGGTTACGAATGAGCAGTTCTTC	CASSVDYRVTNEQFF
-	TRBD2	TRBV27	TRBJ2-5	TGTGCCAGCAGACGACTAGCGGGGGGCCAAGAGACCCAGTACTTC	CASRRLAGGQETQYF
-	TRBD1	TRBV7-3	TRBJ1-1	TGTGCCAGCAGCTTGAGGGGGCCGGGCACTGAAGCTTTCTTT	CASSLRGPGTEAFF
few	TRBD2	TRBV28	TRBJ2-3	TGTGCCAGCAGTCCGGGACTAAGCACAGATACGCAGTATTTT	CASSPGLSTDTQYF
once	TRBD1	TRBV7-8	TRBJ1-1	TGTGCCAGCAACAGGGGGGCAGGGGCCTACACTGAAGCTTTCTTT	CASNRGAGAYTEAFF
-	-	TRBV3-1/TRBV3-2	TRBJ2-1	TGTGCCAGCAGCCAAGGTATAAACAGGTACTACAATGAGCAGTTCTTC	CASSQGINRYYNEQFF
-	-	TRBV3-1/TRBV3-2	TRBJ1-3	TGTGCCAGCAGCCAAGATTGGGGCATGGGAAACACCATATATTTT	CASSQDWGMGNTIYF
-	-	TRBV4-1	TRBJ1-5	TGCGCCAGCAGCCAAGGGGTAGGGGACATCCGGGGGGCACAGCATTTT	CASSQGVGDIRGAQHF
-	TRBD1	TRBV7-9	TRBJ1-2	TGTGCCAGCAGCTTAGCGCGGCAGGGGGCTGATGGCTACACCTTC	CASSLARQGADGYTF
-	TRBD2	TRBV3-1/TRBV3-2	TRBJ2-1	TGTGCCAGCAGCCAACACCTGAGCGGGGGGGCCTGGGATGAGCAGTTCTTC	CASSQHLSGGAWDEQFF
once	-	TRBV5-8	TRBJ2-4	TGTGCCAGCAGCCGATCGGGTACTAATCACATTCAGTACTTC	CASSRSGTNHIQYF
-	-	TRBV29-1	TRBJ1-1	TGCAGTGAGTTGACATATCCACCTCGAACTGAAGCTTTCTTT	CSELTYPPRTEAFF
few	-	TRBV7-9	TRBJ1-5	TGTGCCAGCAGCTCAGACAGTAGCAATCAGCCCCAGCATTTT	CASSSDSSNQPQHF
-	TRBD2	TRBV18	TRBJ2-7	TGTGCCAGCTCACGGACTAGCGGGTCGGGCGAGCAGTACTTC	CASSRTSGSGEQYF
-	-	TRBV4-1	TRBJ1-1	TGCGCCACCCGGGGCACTGAAGCTTTCTTT	CATRGTEAFF
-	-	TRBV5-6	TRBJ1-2	TGTGCCAGCAGCTTGTTCCAGAACTATGGCTACACCTTC	CASSLFQNYGYTF